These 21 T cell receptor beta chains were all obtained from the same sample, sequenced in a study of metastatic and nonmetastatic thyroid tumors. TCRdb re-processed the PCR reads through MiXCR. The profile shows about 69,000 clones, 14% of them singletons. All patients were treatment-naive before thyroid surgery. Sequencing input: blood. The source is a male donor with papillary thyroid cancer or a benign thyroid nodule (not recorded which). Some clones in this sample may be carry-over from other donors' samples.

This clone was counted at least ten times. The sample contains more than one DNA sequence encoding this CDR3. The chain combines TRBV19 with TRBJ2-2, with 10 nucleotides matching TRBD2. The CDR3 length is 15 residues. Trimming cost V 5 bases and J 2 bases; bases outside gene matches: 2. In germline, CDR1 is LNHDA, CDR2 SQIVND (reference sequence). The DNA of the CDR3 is TGTGCCAGTAGTCTAGCGGGAGCTAACACCGGGGAGCTGTTTTTT. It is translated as CASSLAGANTGELFF.

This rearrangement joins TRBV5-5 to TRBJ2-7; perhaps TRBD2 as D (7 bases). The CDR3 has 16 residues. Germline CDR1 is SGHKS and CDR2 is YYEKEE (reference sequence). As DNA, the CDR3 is TGTGCCAGCATCCTAGGGGGAGGGTCCCTTATGTACGCGCAGTACGTC. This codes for CASILGGGSLMYAQYV.

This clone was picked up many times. Written as DNA, the CDR3 is TGTGCCAGCTGGACAGGGGGCGACTATGGCTACACCTTC. Translation: CASWTGGDYGYTF. This rearrangement joins TRBV6-1 to TRBJ1-2, with 11 bases fitting TRBD1. V trimming: 8 bases; J trimming: 3 bases; junction bases outside the gene matches: 2. This CDR3 region has 13 residues. Germline values: CDR1 MNHNS, CDR2 SASEGT.

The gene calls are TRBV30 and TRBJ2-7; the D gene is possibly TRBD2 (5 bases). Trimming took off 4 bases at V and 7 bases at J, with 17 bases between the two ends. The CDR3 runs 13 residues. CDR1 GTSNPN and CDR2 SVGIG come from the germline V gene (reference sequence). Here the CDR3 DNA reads TGTGCCTGGACGGGAATAGCGAGACGTGAGCAGTACTTC. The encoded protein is CAWTGIARREQYF.

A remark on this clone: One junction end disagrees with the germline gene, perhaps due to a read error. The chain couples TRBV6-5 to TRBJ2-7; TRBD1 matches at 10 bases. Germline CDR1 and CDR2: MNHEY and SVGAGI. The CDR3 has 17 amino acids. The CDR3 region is CAISYSSADRGLYEQYF. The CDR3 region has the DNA TGTGCCATCAGTTACTCATCTGCCGACAGGGGGCTCTACGAGCAGTACTTC.

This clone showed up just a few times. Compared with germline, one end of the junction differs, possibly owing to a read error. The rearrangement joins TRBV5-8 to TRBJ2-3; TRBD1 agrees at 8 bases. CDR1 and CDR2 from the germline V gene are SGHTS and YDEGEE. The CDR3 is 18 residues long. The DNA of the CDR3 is TGTGCCGGCAGCCGTGTCGCCGACGGCAGGGGGCCGGCAGATACGCAGTATTTT. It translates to CAGSRVADGRGPADTQYF.

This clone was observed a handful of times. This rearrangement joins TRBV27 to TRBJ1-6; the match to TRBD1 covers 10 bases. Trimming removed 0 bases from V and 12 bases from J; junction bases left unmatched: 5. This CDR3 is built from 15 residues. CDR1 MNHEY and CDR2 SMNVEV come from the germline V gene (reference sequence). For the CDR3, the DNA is TGTGCCAGCAGTTTATCGACAGGGGGCCGTTTACCCCTCCACTTT. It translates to CASSLSTGGRLPLHF.

Here the CDR3 reads CASSPWTGDGYTF. The CDR3, as DNA: TGCGCCAGCAGCCCCTGGACAGGGGACGGCTACACCTTC. V is TRBV5-1 and J is TRBJ1-2; 9 bases match TRBD1. The germline V gene encodes CDR1 SGHRS and CDR2 YFSETQ. The CDR3 has 13 residues. J lost 8 bases, V lost 4 bases, and 6 bases had no gene match.

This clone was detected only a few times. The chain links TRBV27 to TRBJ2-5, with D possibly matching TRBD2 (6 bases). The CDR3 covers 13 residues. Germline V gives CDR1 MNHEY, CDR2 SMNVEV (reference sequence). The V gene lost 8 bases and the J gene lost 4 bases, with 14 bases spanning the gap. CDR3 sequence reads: CASGGTRLETQYF. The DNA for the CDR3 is TGTGCCAGCGGGGGGACGAGGTTAGAGACCCAGTACTTC.

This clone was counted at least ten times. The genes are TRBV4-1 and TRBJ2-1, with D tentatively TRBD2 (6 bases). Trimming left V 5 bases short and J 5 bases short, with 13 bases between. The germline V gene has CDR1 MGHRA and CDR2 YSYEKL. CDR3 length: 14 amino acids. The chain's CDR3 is CASSSRTTNNEQFF. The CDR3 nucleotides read TGCGCCAGCAGCTCCCGGACTACCAACAATGAGCAGTTCTTC.

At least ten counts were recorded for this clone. DNA of the CDR3: TGTGCCAGCAGCCGCGGGGGTGGGAACACTGAAGCTTTCTTT. Its translation is CASSRGGGNTEAFF. J is TRBJ1-1 and V is TRBV27; tentatively, D is TRBD1 (5 bases). Per the germline V gene, CDR1 is MNHEY and CDR2 is SMNVEV (reference sequence). The CDR3 extends over 14 amino acids. The V end was cut by 6 bases, the J end by 1 base, with 12 bases between.

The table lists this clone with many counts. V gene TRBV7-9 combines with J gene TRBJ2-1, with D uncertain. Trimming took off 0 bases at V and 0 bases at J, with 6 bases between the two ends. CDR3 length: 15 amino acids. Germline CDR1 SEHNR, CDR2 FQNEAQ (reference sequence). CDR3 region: CASSLAASSYNEQFF. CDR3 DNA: TGTGCCAGCAGCTTAGCGGCCAGCTCCTACAATGAGCAGTTCTTC.

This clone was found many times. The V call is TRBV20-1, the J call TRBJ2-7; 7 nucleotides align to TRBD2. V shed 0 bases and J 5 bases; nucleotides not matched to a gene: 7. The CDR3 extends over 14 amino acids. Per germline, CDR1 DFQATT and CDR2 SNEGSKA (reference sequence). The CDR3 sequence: CSARDLGGSDEQYF. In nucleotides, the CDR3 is TGCAGTGCTAGAGACCTGGGGGGGAGCGACGAGCAGTACTTC.

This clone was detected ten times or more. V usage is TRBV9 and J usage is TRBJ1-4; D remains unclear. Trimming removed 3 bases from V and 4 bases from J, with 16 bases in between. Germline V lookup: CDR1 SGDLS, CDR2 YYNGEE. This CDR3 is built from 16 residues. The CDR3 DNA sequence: TGTGCCAGCAGCGGAGCCCCCGGGAGACATAATGAAAAACTGTTTTTT. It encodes CASSGAPGRHNEKLFF.

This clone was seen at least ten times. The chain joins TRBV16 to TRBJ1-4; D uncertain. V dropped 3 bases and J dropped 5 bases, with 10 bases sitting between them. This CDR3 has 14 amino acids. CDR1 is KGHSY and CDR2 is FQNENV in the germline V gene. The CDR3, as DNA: TGTGCCAGCAGCCAGGACCGACGAAATGAAAAACTGTTTTTT. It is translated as CASSQDRRNEKLFF.

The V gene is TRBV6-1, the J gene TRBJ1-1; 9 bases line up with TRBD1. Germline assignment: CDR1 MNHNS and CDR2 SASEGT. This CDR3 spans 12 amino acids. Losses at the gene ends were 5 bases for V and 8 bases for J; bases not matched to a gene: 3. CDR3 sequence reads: CASSQGTGEAFF. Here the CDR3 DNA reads TGTGCCAGCAGTCAGGGGACAGGGGAAGCTTTCTTT.

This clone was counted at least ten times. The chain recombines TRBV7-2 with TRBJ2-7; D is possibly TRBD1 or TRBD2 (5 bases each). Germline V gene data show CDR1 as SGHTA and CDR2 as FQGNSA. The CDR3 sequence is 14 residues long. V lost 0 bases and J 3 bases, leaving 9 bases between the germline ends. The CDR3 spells CASSLAGPLYEQYF. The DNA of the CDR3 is TGTGCCAGCAGCTTAGCGGGACCCCTCTACGAGCAGTACTTC.

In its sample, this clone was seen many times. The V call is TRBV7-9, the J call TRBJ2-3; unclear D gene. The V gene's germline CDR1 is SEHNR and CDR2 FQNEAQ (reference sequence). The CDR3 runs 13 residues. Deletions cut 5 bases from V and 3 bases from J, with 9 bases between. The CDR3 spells CASSHAVTDTQYF. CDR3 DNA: TGTGCCAGCAGCCATGCCGTTACAGATACGCAGTATTTT.

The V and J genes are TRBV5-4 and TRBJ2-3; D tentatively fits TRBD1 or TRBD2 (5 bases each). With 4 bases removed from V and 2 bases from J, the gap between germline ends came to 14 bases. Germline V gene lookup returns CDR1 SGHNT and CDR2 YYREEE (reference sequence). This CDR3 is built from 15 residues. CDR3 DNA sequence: TGTGCCAGCAGCGTCCCGGGACGAGACACAGATACGCAGTATTTT. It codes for CASSVPGRDTDTQYF. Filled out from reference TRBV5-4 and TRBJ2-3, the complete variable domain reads ETGVTQSPTHLIKTRGQQVTLRCSSQSGHNTVSWYQQALGQGPQFIFQYYREEENGRGNFPPRFSGLQFPNYSSELNVNALELDDSALYLCASSVPGRDTDTQYFGPGTRLTVL.

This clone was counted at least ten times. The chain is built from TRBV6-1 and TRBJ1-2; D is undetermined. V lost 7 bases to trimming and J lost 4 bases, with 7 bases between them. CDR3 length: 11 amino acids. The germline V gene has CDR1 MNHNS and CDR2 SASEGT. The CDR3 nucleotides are TGTGCCAGCAAACACTTCTATGGCTACACCTTC. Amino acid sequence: CASKHFYGYTF.

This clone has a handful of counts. CDR3 loop: CASSYGGDGYTF. CDR3 DNA sequence: TGTGCCAGCAGTTATGGGGGGGATGGCTACACCTTC. This chain joins TRBV28 and TRBJ1-2; TRBD1 is a possible D gene (5 bases). V lost 4 bases, J lost 6 bases, and 9 bases lay in between. This CDR3 has 12 residues. Per the germline V gene, CDR1 is MDHEN and CDR2 is SYDVKM.